A selection of T cell receptor beta chains follows, all from one sample in a study of cytomegalovirus exposure and HLA in healthy donors. Here immunoSEQ multiplex PCR was the method, and the copy in TCRdb shows in-frame clones only, minus some. Among 100,000 to 150,000 clones listed, 60% to 80% were seen once. Sequenced: PBMCs. Receptors were obtained from a woman aged 55-69 years in good health and CMV-seropositive. CDR3s include the opening cysteine and the closing phenylalanine or tryptophan. Each record gives: V gene, J gene, clone size, D gene, CDR3 protein, CDR3 DNA. The D gene is left open where the match is weak. For some rows the clone size is stated as once, few or many, or as a class when expanded; others skip it.

V gene: TRBV18
J gene: TRBJ1-1
clone size: once
D gene: NA
CDR3 protein: CASSVGQNTEAFF
CDR3 DNA: TGTGCCAGCTCGGTTGGACAGAACACTGAAGCTTTCTTT

V gene: TRBV9
J gene: TRBJ1-1
clone size: NA
D gene: NA
CDR3 protein: CASSEYGQSNTEAFF
CDR3 DNA: TGTGCCAGCAGCGAATACGGACAGTCGAACACTGAAGCTTTCTTT

V gene: TRBV9
J gene: TRBJ1-5
clone size: NA
D gene: NA
CDR3 protein: CASSVEGLLGLNQPQHF
CDR3 DNA: TGTGCCAGCAGCGTAGAGGGGCTCCTGGGACTTAATCAGCCCCAGCATTTT

V gene: TRBV27
J gene: TRBJ2-7
clone size: NA
D gene: NA
CDR3 protein: CASSFSGGQRVYEQYF
CDR3 DNA: TGTGCCAGCAGTTTTAGTGGCGGACAACGGGTATACGAGCAGTACTTC

V gene: TRBV19
J gene: TRBJ2-1
clone size: NA
D gene: TRBD2
CDR3 protein: CASSIPAGEAYNEQFF
CDR3 DNA: TGTGCCAGTAGTATTCCCGCGGGGGAAGCCTACAATGAGCAGTTCTTC

V gene: TRBV14
J gene: TRBJ2-7
clone size: NA
D gene: TRBD1
CDR3 protein: CASSQQTGGRYEQYF
CDR3 DNA: TGTGCCAGCAGCCAACAGACAGGGGGCCGGTACGAGCAGTACTTC

V gene: TRBV2
J gene: TRBJ1-1
clone size: few
D gene: NA
CDR3 protein: CASREIGVSTEAFF
CDR3 DNA: TGTGCCAGCCGTGAGATCGGAGTATCCACTGAAGCTTTCTTT

V gene: TRBV6-5
J gene: TRBJ1-2
clone size: NA
D gene: NA
CDR3 protein: CASSSDRSNYGYTF
CDR3 DNA: TGTGCCAGCAGTTCAGACAGGTCTAACTATGGCTACACCTTC

V gene: TRBV5-1
J gene: TRBJ1-2
clone size: NA
D gene: NA
CDR3 protein: CASSPDTGYTF
CDR3 DNA: TGCGCCAGCAGCCCGGACACTGGCTACACCTTC

V gene: TRBV9
J gene: TRBJ1-2
clone size: NA
D gene: TRBD1
CDR3 protein: CASSRGPDYTF
CDR3 DNA: TGTGCCAGCTCCAGGGGGCCCGACTACACCTTC

V gene: TRBV7-9
J gene: TRBJ1-5
clone size: few
D gene: NA
CDR3 protein: CASSAYVKGDQPQHF
CDR3 DNA: TGTGCCAGCAGCGCCTACGTAAAGGGAGATCAGCCCCAGCATTTT

V gene: TRBV6-1
J gene: TRBJ2-1
clone size: once
D gene: TRBD1
CDR3 protein: CAGGTGINEQFF
CDR3 DNA: TGTGCCGGGGGGACAGGGATAAATGAGCAGTTCTTC

V gene: TRBV5-8
J gene: TRBJ2-1
clone size: NA
D gene: NA
CDR3 protein: CASSRSGNNEQFF
CDR3 DNA: TGTGCCAGCAGCCGTAGCGGTAACAATGAGCAGTTCTTC

V gene: TRBV7-8
J gene: TRBJ1-5
clone size: few
D gene: NA
CDR3 protein: CASSFSTSNQPQHF
CDR3 DNA: TGTGCCAGCAGCTTTAGCACGAGCAATCAGCCCCAGCATTTT

V gene: TRBV4-1
J gene: TRBJ1-1
clone size: NA
D gene: NA
CDR3 protein: CASSQPGGAGNTEAFF
CDR3 DNA: TGCGCCAGCAGCCAACCAGGAGGGGCAGGAAACACTGAAGCTTTCTTT

V gene: TRBV6-1
J gene: TRBJ2-4
clone size: NA
D gene: NA
CDR3 protein: CASSEDKGNIQYF
CDR3 DNA: TGTGCCAGCAGTGAAGATAAGGGGAACATTCAGTACTTC

V gene: TRBV27
J gene: TRBJ1-2
clone size: NA
D gene: NA
CDR3 protein: CASSPPGGRMGGYTF
CDR3 DNA: TGTGCCAGCAGTCCGCCGGGGGGGCGTATGGGGGGCTACACCTTC

V gene: TRBV27
J gene: TRBJ1-1
clone size: NA
D gene: NA
CDR3 protein: CASSLTGVGNTEAFF
CDR3 DNA: TGTGCCAGCAGTCTCACGGGGGTGGGGAACACTGAAGCTTTCTTT

V gene: TRBV25-1
J gene: TRBJ2-1
clone size: NA
D gene: NA
CDR3 protein: CASSGQGGKSSYNEQFF
CDR3 DNA: TGTGCCAGCAGTGGGCAGGGGGGAAAAAGCTCCTACAATGAGCAGTTCTTC

V gene: TRBV7-9
J gene: TRBJ2-7
clone size: NA
D gene: TRBD1
CDR3 protein: CSSSLVRDRRTFEQYF
CDR3 DNA: TGTTCCAGCAGCTTAGTTCGGGACAGGCGGACGTTCGAGCAGTACTTC

V gene: TRBV4-1
J gene: TRBJ2-5
clone size: NA
D gene: TRBD1
CDR3 protein: CASQGTDAQETQYF
CDR3 DNA: TGCGCCAGCCAAGGGACAGACGCCCAAGAGACCCAGTACTTC

V gene: TRBV6-5
J gene: TRBJ2-3
clone size: NA
D gene: TRBD2
CDR3 protein: CASNLAGGGGDTQYF
CDR3 DNA: TGTGCCAGCAATCTAGCGGGGGGCGGGGGAGATACGCAGTATTTT

V gene: TRBV6-1
J gene: TRBJ1-2
clone size: NA
D gene: NA
CDR3 protein: CASNPGGANYGYTF
CDR3 DNA: TGTGCCAGCAACCCGGGGGGCGCAAACTATGGCTACACCTTC

V gene: TRBV7-3
J gene: TRBJ1-2
clone size: NA
D gene: NA
CDR3 protein: CAIPRGADGYTF
CDR3 DNA: TGTGCCATCCCTAGGGGCGCAGATGGCTACACCTTC

V gene: TRBV16
J gene: TRBJ2-3
clone size: few
D gene: TRBD2
CDR3 protein: CASSELAGGPPRYF
CDR3 DNA: TGTGCCAGCAGCGAACTAGCGGGGGGGCCGCCTCGGTATTTT

V gene: TRBV27
J gene: TRBJ2-4
clone size: few
D gene: NA
CDR3 protein: CASSSYRPSGDGKNIQYF
CDR3 DNA: TGTGCCAGCAGTTCCTATCGGCCCTCGGGGGATGGAAAAAACATTCAGTACTTC

V gene: TRBV5-1
J gene: TRBJ2-1
clone size: NA
D gene: TRBD2
CDR3 protein: CASRRSGLDHAEQFF
CDR3 DNA: TGCGCCAGCAGGCGGTCGGGACTAGACCACGCTGAGCAGTTCTTC

V gene: TRBV7-3
J gene: TRBJ2-5
clone size: NA
D gene: TRBD2
CDR3 protein: CASAIGGGAGETQYF
CDR3 DNA: TGTGCCAGCGCCATAGGCGGGGGGGCCGGGGAGACCCAGTACTTC

V gene: TRBV9
J gene: TRBJ1-1
clone size: NA
D gene: NA
CDR3 protein: CASSVALGGNTEAFF
CDR3 DNA: TGTGCCAGCAGCGTAGCTCTGGGGGGGAACACTGAAGCTTTCTTT

V gene: TRBV9
J gene: TRBJ1-1
clone size: few
D gene: TRBD1
CDR3 protein: CASSARTGAVGTEAFF
CDR3 DNA: TGTGCCAGCAGCGCCAGGACAGGGGCGGTGGGCACTGAAGCTTTCTTT

V gene: TRBV5-1
J gene: TRBJ2-1
clone size: NA
D gene: NA
CDR3 protein: CASSLAGTGPYNEQFF
CDR3 DNA: TGCGCCAGCAGCTTGGCCGGAACAGGTCCCTACAATGAGCAGTTCTTC

V gene: TRBV5-1
J gene: TRBJ1-1
clone size: NA
D gene: TRBD1
CDR3 protein: CASSPGQGTEAFF
CDR3 DNA: TGCGCCAGCAGCCCGGGACAGGGGACTGAAGCTTTCTTT

V gene: TRBV10-3
J gene: TRBJ1-1
clone size: NA
D gene: TRBD1
CDR3 protein: CAISEWTGLNTEAFF
CDR3 DNA: TGTGCCATCAGTGAGTGGACAGGGCTGAACACTGAAGCTTTCTTT

V gene: TRBV7-2
J gene: TRBJ1-5
clone size: few
D gene: TRBD1
CDR3 protein: CASSSWLTGWDQPQHF
CDR3 DNA: TGTGCCAGCAGCTCATGGCTGACAGGGTGGGATCAGCCCCAGCATTTT

V gene: TRBV11-2
J gene: TRBJ1-2
clone size: NA
D gene: TRBD1
CDR3 protein: CASSSGQPGDGYTF
CDR3 DNA: TGTGCCAGCAGCTCGGGACAGCCCGGCGATGGCTACACCTTC

V gene: TRBV18
J gene: TRBJ1-1
clone size: NA
D gene: NA
CDR3 protein: CASSPPSIRSNTEAFF
CDR3 DNA: TGTGCCAGCTCACCACCTAGCATTAGGTCGAACACTGAAGCTTTCTTT

V gene: TRBV9
J gene: TRBJ1-2
clone size: NA
D gene: NA
CDR3 protein: CASSVAWQASGYTF
CDR3 DNA: TGTGCCAGCAGCGTAGCGTGGCAGGCTTCTGGCTACACCTTC